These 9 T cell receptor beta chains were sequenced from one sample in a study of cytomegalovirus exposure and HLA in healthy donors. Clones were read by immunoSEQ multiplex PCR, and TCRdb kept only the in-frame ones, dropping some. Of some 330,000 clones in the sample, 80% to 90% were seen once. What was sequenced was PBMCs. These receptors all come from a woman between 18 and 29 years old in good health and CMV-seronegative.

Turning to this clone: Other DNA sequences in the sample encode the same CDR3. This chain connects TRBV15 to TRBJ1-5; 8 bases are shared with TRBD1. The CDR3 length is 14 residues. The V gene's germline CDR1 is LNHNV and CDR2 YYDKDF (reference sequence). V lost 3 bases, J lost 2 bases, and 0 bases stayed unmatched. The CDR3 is CATSRDRGNQPQHF. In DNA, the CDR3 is TGTGCCACCAGCAGGGACAGGGGCAATCAGCCCCAGCATTTT. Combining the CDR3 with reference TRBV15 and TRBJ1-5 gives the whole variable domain DAMVIQNPRYQVTQFGKPVTLSCSQTLNHNVMYWYQQKSSQAPKLLFHYYDKDFNNEADTPDNFQSRRPNTSFCFLDIRSPGLGDTAMYLCATSRDRGNQPQHFGDGTRLSIL.

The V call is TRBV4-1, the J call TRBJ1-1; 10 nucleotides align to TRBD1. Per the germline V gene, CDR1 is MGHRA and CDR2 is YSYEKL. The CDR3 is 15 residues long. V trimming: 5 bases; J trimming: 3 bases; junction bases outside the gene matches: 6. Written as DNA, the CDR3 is TGCGCCAGCAGCTACCGGGACAGGGGTGACACTGAAGCTTTCTTT. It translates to CASSYRDRGDTEAFF.

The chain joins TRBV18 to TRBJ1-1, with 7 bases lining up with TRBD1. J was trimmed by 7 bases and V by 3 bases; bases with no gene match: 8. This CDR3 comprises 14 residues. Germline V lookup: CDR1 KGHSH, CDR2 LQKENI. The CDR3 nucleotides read TGTGCCAGCTCACCCCACAGGGGCGAGGATGAAGCTTTCTTT. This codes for CASSPHRGEDEAFF. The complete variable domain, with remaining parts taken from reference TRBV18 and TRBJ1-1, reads NAGVMQNPRHLVRRRGQEARLRCSPMKGHSHVYWYRQLPEEGLKFMVYLQKENIIDESGMPKERFSAEFPKEGPSILRIQQVVRGDSAAYFCASSPHRGEDEAFFGQGTRLTVV.

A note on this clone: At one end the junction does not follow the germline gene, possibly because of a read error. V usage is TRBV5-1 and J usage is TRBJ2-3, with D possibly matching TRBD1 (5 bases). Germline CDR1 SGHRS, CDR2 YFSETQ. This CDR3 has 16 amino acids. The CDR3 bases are TGCGCCAGCACCTTGGGGCCTCAAAAGCGCCCAGATACGCAGTATTTT. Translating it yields CASTLGPQKRPDTQYF.

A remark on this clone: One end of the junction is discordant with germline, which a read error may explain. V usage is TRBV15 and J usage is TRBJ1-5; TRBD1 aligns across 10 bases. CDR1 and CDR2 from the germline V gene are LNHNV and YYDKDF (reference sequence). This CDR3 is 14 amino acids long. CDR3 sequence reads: CATSGDRGLGPQHF. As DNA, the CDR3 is TGTGCCACCAGCGGAGACAGGGGGCTTGGGCCCCAGCATTTT.

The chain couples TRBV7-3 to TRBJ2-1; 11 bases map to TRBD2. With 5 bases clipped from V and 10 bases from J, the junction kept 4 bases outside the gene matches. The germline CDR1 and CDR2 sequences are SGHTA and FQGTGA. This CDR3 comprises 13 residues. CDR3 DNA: TGTGCCAGCAGCCCGACTAGCGGGAACGAGCAGTTCTTC. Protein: CASSPTSGNEQFF.

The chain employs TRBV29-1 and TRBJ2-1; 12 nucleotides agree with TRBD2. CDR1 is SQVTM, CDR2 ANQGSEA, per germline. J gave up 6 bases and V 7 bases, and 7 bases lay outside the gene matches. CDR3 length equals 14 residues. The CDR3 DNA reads TGCAGCGGGACCGGACTAGCGGGACTCAATGAGCAGTTCTTC. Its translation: CSGTGLAGLNEQFF.

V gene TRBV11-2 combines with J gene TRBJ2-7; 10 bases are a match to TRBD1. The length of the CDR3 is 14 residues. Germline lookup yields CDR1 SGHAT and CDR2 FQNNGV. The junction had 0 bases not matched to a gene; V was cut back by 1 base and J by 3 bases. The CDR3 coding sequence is TGTGCCAGCAGCTTAGGGACAGGGGGCTACGAGCAGTACTTC. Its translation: CASSLGTGGYEQYF.

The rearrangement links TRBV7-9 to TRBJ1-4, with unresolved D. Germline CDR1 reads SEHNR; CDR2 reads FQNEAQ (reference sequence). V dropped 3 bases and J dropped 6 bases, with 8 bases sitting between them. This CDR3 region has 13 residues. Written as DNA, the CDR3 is TGTGCCAGCAGCTTGGGAGGTGATGAAAAACTGTTTTTT. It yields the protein CASSLGGDEKLFF.